This T cell receptor beta chain was sequenced for a study of graft-versus-host responses after intestinal transplantation. Clones were sequenced by immunoSEQ multiplex PCR, and TCRdb holds only the in-frame ones, with some missing. The sample holds about 100,000 clones; roughly 87% are singletons and the top ten take over 0.95%. About this clone: The antigen is undetermined.

The CDR3 loop spans 15 amino acids. V shed 5 bases and J 4 bases; nucleotides not matched to a gene: 12. Germline V gene lookup returns CDR1 GTSNPN and CDR2 SVGIG (reference sequence). The material sequenced was unstimulated CD4+ T cells sorted from spleen or lymph node cells, taken before transplant. V is TRBV30 and J is TRBJ2-3; 7 bases map to TRBD1. The receptor comes from a human donor who was the organ donor for an intestinal transplant. As DNA, the CDR3 is TGTGCCTGGTTCTGGAGGACAGGAAGTCCAGATACGCAGTATTTT. Translation gives CAWFWRTGSPDTQYF.